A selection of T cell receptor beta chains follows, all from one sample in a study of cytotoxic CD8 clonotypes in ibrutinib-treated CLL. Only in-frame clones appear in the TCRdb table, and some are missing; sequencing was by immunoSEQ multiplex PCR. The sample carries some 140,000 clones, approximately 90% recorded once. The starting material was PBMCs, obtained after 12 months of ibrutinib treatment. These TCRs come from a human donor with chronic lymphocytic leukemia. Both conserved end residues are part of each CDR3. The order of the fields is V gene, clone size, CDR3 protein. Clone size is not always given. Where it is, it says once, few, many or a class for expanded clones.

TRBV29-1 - CNVDGDGANVLTF
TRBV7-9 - CASSSLHGQYF
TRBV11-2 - CASSSITGQYF
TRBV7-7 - CASSPSAGDYNEQFF
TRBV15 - CATSSGTGNEKLFF
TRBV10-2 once CASSAGLSYEQYF
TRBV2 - CASSATSGTYEQYF
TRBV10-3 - CAISPDTSYEQYF
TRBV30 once CAWGGIWEQFF
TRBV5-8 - CAGRDNTGELFF
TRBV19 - CASSLGDPWIYEQFF
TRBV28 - CASTEGVRGREKLFF
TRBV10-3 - CAISDGRGGTQYF
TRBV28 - CASSPTGSRLEAFF
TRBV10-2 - CASRGLVWSQETQYF
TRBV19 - CASTRTGGNTIYF
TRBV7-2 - CASSPLGRKRGEKLFF
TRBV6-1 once CASSPLAGGEYEQYF
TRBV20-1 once CSARGQETQYF